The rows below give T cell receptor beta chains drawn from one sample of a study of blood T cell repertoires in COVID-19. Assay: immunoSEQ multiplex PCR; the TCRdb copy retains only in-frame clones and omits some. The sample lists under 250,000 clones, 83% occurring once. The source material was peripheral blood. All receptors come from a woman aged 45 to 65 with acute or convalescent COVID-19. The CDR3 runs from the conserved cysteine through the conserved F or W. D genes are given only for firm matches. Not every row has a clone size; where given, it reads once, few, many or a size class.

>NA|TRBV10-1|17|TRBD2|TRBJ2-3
CATASGRAATQADTQYF
TGCGCCACGGCTAGCGGGAGGGCCGCTACTCAAGCAGATACGCAGTATTTT
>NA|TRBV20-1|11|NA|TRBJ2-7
CSARVRGEQYF
TGCAGTGCTAGAGTCCGCGGCGAGCAGTACTTC
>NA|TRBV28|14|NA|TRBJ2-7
CASSPLTQSYEQYF
TGTGCCAGCAGCCCCCTTACACAGTCCTACGAGCAGTACTTC
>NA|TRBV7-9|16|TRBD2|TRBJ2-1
CASSPPLAGGWNEQFF
TGTGCCAGCAGCCCGCCGCTAGCGGGAGGGTGGAATGAGCAGTTCTTC
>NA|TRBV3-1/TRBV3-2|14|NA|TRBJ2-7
CASSPQGFTYEQYF
TGTGCCAGCAGCCCCCAGGGGTTCACCTACGAGCAGTACTTC
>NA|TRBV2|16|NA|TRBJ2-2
CASREGTVTGAGELFF
TGTGCCAGCAGAGAAGGTACCGTGACTGGCGCCGGGGAGCTGTTTTTT
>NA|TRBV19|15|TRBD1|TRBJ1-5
CASSMDRGLAAGQHF
TGTGCCAGTAGTATGGACAGGGGGCTAGCAGCCGGCCAGCATTTT
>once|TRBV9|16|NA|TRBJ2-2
CASSVGVGSNTGELFF
TGTGCCAGCAGCGTAGGCGTGGGCTCGAACACCGGGGAGCTGTTTTTT
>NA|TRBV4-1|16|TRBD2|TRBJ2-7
CASSKETGLADYEQYF
TGCGCCAGCAGTAAGGAGACGGGACTAGCGGATTACGAGCAGTACTTC
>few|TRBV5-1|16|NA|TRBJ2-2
CASSLISVAPTGELFF
TGCGCCAGCAGCTTGATCAGCGTCGCACCGACCGGGGAGCTGTTTTTT
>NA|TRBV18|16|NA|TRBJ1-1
CASSPQFGVRNTEAFF
TGTGCCAGCTCACCACAGTTCGGGGTAAGGAACACTGAAGCTTTCTTT
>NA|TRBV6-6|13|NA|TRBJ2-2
CASTQGRVGELFF
TGTGCCAGCACCCAGGGCAGGGTCGGGGAGCTGTTTTTT
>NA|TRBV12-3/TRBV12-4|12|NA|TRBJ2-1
CASSPDKGEQFF
TGTGCCAGCAGTCCGGACAAGGGGGAGCAGTTCTTC
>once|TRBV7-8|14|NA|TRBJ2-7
CASSFLGQPYEQYF
TGTGCCAGCAGCTTTCTAGGACAGCCCTACGAGCAGTACTTC
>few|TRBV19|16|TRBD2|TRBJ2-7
CASSRDVLAGVYEQYF
TGTGCCAGTAGTCGCGATGTCCTAGCGGGAGTTTACGAGCAGTACTTC
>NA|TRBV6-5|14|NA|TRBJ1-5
CASSYGGGYEPQHF
TGTGCCAGCAGTTACGGGGGGGGGTATGAGCCCCAGCATTTT
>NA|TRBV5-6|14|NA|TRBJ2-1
CASSLEVTSNEQFF
TGTGCCAGCAGCTTGGAAGTTACATCCAATGAGCAGTTCTTC
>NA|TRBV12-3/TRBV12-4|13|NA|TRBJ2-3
CASSLRESDTQYF
TGTGCCAGCAGCCTACGGGAGTCAGATACGCAGTATTTT
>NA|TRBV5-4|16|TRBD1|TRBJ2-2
CASSFGRGHMSGELFF
TGTGCCAGCAGCTTCGGTAGGGGGCATATGTCCGGGGAGCTGTTTTTT
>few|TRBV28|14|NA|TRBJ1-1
CASSVPGAWTEAFF
TGTGCCAGCAGTGTCCCAGGGGCTTGGACTGAAGCTTTCTTT
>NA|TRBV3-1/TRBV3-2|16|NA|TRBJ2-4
CASSHGPGGGQNIQYF
TGTGCCAGCAGCCACGGGCCGGGAGGGGGCCAAAACATTCAGTACTTC
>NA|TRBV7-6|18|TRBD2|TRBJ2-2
CASSFSPPSGGNTGELFF
TGTGCCAGCAGCTTCTCTCCTCCTAGCGGGGGGAACACCGGGGAGCTGTTTTTT
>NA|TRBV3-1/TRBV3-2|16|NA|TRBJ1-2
CASSPLGQIQTYGYTF
TGTGCCAGCAGCCCCTTAGGACAGATACAGACTTATGGCTACACCTTC
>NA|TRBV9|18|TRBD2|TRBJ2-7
CASSPSGGGRRPSYEQYF
TGTGCCAGCAGCCCCTCCGGGGGAGGGAGGAGGCCTTCCTACGAGCAGTACTTC
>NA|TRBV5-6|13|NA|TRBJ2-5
CASARSDQETQYF
TGTGCCAGCGCTAGGTCCGACCAAGAGACCCAGTACTTC
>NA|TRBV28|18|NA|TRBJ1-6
CAPLWSVLFSSYNSPLHF
TGTGCCCCCCTTTGGTCAGTGTTGTTCAGCTCCTATAATTCACCCCTCCACTTT
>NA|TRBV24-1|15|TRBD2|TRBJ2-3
CATQPLATSTDTQYF
TGTGCCACTCAACCACTAGCGACCAGCACAGATACGCAGTATTTT
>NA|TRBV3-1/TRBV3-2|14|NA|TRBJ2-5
CASIGRAQPETQYF
TGTGCCAGCATAGGCAGGGCACAACCCGAGACCCAGTACTTC
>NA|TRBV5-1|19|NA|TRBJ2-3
CASSLNPQAPTYRTDTQYF
TGCGCCAGCAGCTTGAATCCACAGGCACCTACTTATCGCACAGATACGCAGTATTTT
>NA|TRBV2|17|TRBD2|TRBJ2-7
CASSLLAGGPREDEQYF
TGTGCCAGCAGTTTACTAGCGGGAGGACCCCGGGAGGACGAGCAGTACTTC
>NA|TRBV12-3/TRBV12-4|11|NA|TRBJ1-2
CAVSRGYGYTF
TGTGCCGTAAGCAGGGGCTATGGCTACACCTTC
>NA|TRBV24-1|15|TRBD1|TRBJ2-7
CATSPSGQGAREQYF
TGTGCCACCAGCCCTTCAGGACAGGGGGCCCGGGAGCAGTACTTC
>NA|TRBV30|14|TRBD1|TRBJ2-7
CAWSERTGSYEQYF
TGTGCCTGGAGTGAAAGGACAGGCTCCTACGAGCAGTACTTC
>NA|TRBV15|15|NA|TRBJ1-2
CATSRGTPVLGGYTF
TGTGCCACCAGCCGCGGGACTCCAGTATTAGGTGGCTACACCTTC
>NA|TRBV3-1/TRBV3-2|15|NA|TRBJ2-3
CASSSRETTADTQYF
TGTGCCAGCAGCTCAAGAGAGACTACCGCAGATACGCAGTATTTT
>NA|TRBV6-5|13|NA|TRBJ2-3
CASNGQSTDTQYF
TGTGCCAGCAACGGACAGTCCACAGATACGCAGTATTTT
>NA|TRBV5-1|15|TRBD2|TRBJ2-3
CASSFGTSSTDTQYF
TGCGCCAGCAGCTTCGGGACTAGCAGCACAGATACGCAGTATTTT
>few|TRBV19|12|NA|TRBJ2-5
CASSMRSETQYF
TGTGCCAGTAGTATGCGGAGTGAGACCCAGTACTTC
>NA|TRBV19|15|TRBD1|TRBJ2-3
CASRNDHRGADTQYF
TGTGCCAGTAGGAACGACCACAGGGGGGCAGATACGCAGTATTTT
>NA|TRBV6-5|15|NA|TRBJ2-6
CASRGDSSGANVLTF
TGTGCCAGCAGGGGCGACAGCTCTGGGGCCAACGTCCTGACTTTC
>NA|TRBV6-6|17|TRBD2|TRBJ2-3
CASSRGLVPSSTDTQYF
TGTGCCAGCAGCCGAGGACTAGTGCCTTCTAGCACAGATACGCAGTATTTT
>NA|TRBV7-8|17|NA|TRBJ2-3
CASSPLPGTPNTDTQYF
TGTGCCAGCAGCCCCCTACCCGGGACACCCAACACAGATACGCAGTATTTT